This T cell receptor beta chain stems from a study of response to subunit inactivated influenza vaccine. Germline loops: CDR1 MGHRA, CDR2 YSYEKL. Germline trimming cut 2 bases from V and 5 bases from J; bases unmatched to any gene: 6. CDR3 length: 15 residues. One entry per CDR3 protein results from TCRdb running MiXCR on the RT-PCR reads. The profile shows roughly 160,000 distinct CDR3 sequences, roughly 10% of them singletons. The sample holds a few counts of this clonotype. Sequencing was performed on CD8+ T cells sorted from PBMCs, taken roughly 24 months after vaccination. This receptor was obtained from a man in his fifties or sixties who received an inactivated influenza vaccine. V and J are TRBV4-1 and TRBJ1-1; 9 nucleotides align to TRBD1. The CDR3 sequence is CASSQLGQGETEAFF. CDR3 nucleotide sequence: TGCGCCAGCAGCCAACTGGGACAGGGTGAGACTGAAGCTTTCTTT.